Below, one T cell receptor beta chain is given with its context. Its antigen remains unidentified. These data originate in a study of blood T cells in healthy people across ages. Findings of the study overall: In older individuals, TCR beta diversity per million T cells was lower, falling roughly linearly with age.

It was with a sample-barcoded 5' primer and a J-beta primer mix that a second PCR of about 6 to 12 cycles was run. The template-switch adaptor, which had 12 random nucleotides, put a tag on each cDNA molecule. TCRdb ran MiXCR on the 5' RACE reads and lists one entry per CDR3 protein. Here the sample spans some 1,800,000 distinct CDR3 sequences, around 42% being singletons. The CDR3 sequence is 15 residues long. Looked up from germline, CDR1 is SGHAT and CDR2 is FQDESV (reference sequence). With V trimmed by 1 base and J by 6 bases, 5 bases remained unmatched. The donors, healthy Caucasians from Russia, were aged about 6 to 95.

The sequenced material came from blood. The V call is TRBV11-1, the J call TRBJ2-2; TRBD2 matches 7 bases. This clonotype originated in a human donor in good health. For the CDR3, the DNA is TGTGCCAGCAGCTTAGTCAGTAGCGGGCCCGGGGAGCTGTTTTTT. As protein: CASSLVSSGPGELFF. Looking up the rest from reference TRBV11-1 and TRBJ2-2 gives the full variable domain: EAEVAQSPRYKITEKSQAVAFWCDPISGHATLYWYRQILGQGPELLVQFQDESVVDDSQLPKDRFSAERLKGVDSTLKIQPAELGDSAMYLCASSLVSSGPGELFFGEGSRLTVL.